Presented here are 15 T cell receptor beta chains from one specimen sequenced in a study of T cell repertoires in cytomegalovirus infection. TCRdb fed the reads into MiXCR, producing one record per CDR3 protein. The profile covers roughly 45,000 distinct CDR3 sequences, with about a fifth appearing a single time and 80% to 90% taken by the ten largest. Their recognized antigens are unknown. The specimen was CD8+ T cells from cultured PBMCs, collected from culture after CMV antigen stimulation. These receptors all stem from a human donor in good health (CMV status not recorded). Some clones in this sample may be carry-over from other donors' samples.

This clonotype was observed a few times. The V call is TRBV11-2, the J call TRBJ2-1; 8 nucleotides agree with TRBD2. J gave up 10 bases and V 0 bases, and 14 bases lay outside the gene matches. Germline-derived CDR1 and CDR2 are SGHAT and FQNNGV. This CDR3 contains 17 residues. The CDR3 DNA sequence: TGTGCCAGCAGCTTAGATGGCCAGCGGGAGAGCCGGGGGGAGCAGTTCTTC. It codes for CASSLDGQRESRGEQFF.

This clonotype has just a few counts. The gene calls are TRBV20-1 and TRBJ1-2; D is ambiguous. Germline V gives CDR1 DFQATT, CDR2 SNEGSKA (reference sequence). V was clipped by 6 bases and J by 1 base, with 9 bases between them. The CDR3 is made up of 12 amino acids. CDR3 loop: CSAVENNYGYTF. The CDR3 DNA is TGCAGTGCCGTAGAGAATAACTATGGCTACACCTTC.

The chain recombines TRBV6-2 or TRBV6-3 with TRBJ2-1, with a possible D match to TRBD1 (6 bases). V lost 0 bases, J lost 8 bases, and 14 bases lay in between. From germline, CDR1 is MNHEY and CDR2 SVGEGT. The CDR3 sequence is 15 residues long. CDR3: CASSYSTGQMDEQFF. The DNA of the CDR3 is TGTGCCAGCAGTTACTCGACAGGACAGATGGATGAGCAGTTCTTC.

This clonotype was detected ten times or more. The chain combines TRBV27 with TRBJ2-1; 8 positions match TRBD2. The CDR3 covers 14 residues. Germline values: CDR1 MNHEY, CDR2 SMNVEV (reference sequence). The junction had 3 bases not matched to a gene; V was cut back by 3 bases and J by 5 bases. The CDR3 spells CASSFSGIDNEQFF. For the CDR3, the DNA is TGTGCCAGCAGTTTTAGCGGGATCGACAATGAGCAGTTCTTC.

This clonotype was recorded at least ten times. This sequence joins TRBV7-3 and TRBJ2-7; 10 nucleotides match TRBD2. V trimming: 4 bases; J trimming: 2 bases; junction bases outside the gene matches: 5. The CDR3 spans 15 residues. From germline, CDR1 is SGHTA and CDR2 FQGTGA. The CDR3 nucleotides read TGTGCCAGCAGCTCGGAGACTAGCGGGCCCTACGAGCAGTACTTC. Translation gives CASSSETSGPYEQYF.

The CDR3 DNA is TGTGCCAGCAGCGCAACATCCAATACGCAGTATTTT. Its translation is CASSATSNTQYF. The chain uses TRBV7-2 and TRBJ2-3; D not resolved. CDR1 and CDR2 (germline): SGHTA, FQGNSA. CDR3 size: 12 residues. Trimming took 5 bases from V and 7 from J, leaving 10 bases between them. Drawing the rest from reference TRBV7-2 and TRBJ2-3, the complete variable domain is GAGVSQSPSNKVTEKGKDVELRCDPISGHTALYWYRQSLGQGLEFLIYFQGNSAPDKSGLPSDRFSAERTGGSVSTLTIQRTQQEDSAVYLCASSATSNTQYFGPGTRLTVL.

This clonotype was observed a handful of times. The V gene is TRBV19, the J gene TRBJ2-7; 7 bases align to TRBD2. Germline loops: CDR1 LNHDA, CDR2 SQIVND (reference sequence). The CDR3 spans 14 residues. The trim removed 6 bases at V and 0 bases at J, leaving 5 bases unmatched. The CDR3 DNA sequence: TGTGCCAGTAGCCAGCTAGCGGCCTCCTACGAGCAGTACTTC. Translated, it gives CASSQLAASYEQYF.

The genes are TRBV5-6 and TRBJ1-2, with unresolved D. The V end lost 6 bases, the J end lost 6 bases, and 15 bases lay between the germline ends. The CDR3 loop spans 13 amino acids. Germline V gives CDR1 SGHDT, CDR2 YYEEEE. The CDR3 sequence: CASTLGADHGYTF. The DNA of the CDR3 is TGTGCCAGCACCTTAGGAGCCGACCATGGCTACACCTTC. Based on the CDR3 plus reference TRBV5-6 and TRBJ1-2, the full variable domain is DAGVTQSPTHLIKTRGQQVTLRCSPKSGHDTVSWYQQALGQGPQFIFQYYEEEERQRGNFPDRFSGHQFPNYSSELNVNALLLGDSALYLCASTLGADHGYTFGSGTRLTVV.

At least ten counts were recorded for this clonotype. The chain is built from TRBV7-6 and TRBJ2-3, with a possible D match to TRBD1 (5 bases). CDR3 length: 16 residues. Germline values: CDR1 SGHVS, CDR2 FNYEAQ. Trimming removed 5 bases from V and 0 bases from J, with 15 bases in between. For the CDR3, the DNA is TGTGCCAGCAGCGCTGTCGGAAGGGGTAGCACAGATACGCAGTATTTT. It codes for CASSAVGRGSTDTQYF.

This clonotype was counted at least ten times. The chain couples TRBV7-9 to TRBJ1-2; the D is unclear. Germline V gene sequence: CDR1 SEHNR, CDR2 FQNEAQ (reference sequence). V lost 2 bases and J 0 bases, leaving 10 bases between the germline ends. The CDR3 runs 15 residues. The CDR3 region has the DNA TGTGCCAGCAGCTTAAAGGGCAGAGCTAACTATGGCTACACCTTC. Its protein product is CASSLKGRANYGYTF.

J is TRBJ2-1 and V is TRBV7-8; unclear D gene. Trimming took off 1 base at V and 6 bases at J, with 19 bases between the two ends. The CDR3 length is 17 residues. Germline V CDR1 and CDR2: SGHVS, FQNEAQ. The CDR3 protein is CASSLGHPQNPLNEQFF. CDR3 nucleotide sequence: TGTGCCAGCAGCTTAGGACACCCTCAAAACCCCCTCAATGAGCAGTTCTTC. Combining the CDR3 with reference TRBV7-8 and TRBJ2-1 gives the whole variable domain GAGVSQSPRYKVAKRGQDVALRCDPISGHVSLFWYQQALGQGPEFLTYFQNEAQLDKSGLPSDRFFAERPEGSVSTLKIQRTQQEDSAVYLCASSLGHPQNPLNEQFFGPGTRLTVL.

The V gene is TRBV7-2, the J gene TRBJ2-7; a weak D match, TRBD1 (6 bases). CDR3 length: 15 amino acids. Trimming took off 5 bases at V and 3 bases at J, with 17 bases between the two ends. Germline values: CDR1 SGHTA, CDR2 FQGNSA. The CDR3 DNA reads as TGTGCCAGCAGCCCCAATGACAGGATCGTCTACGAGCAGTACTTC. Its protein product is CASSPNDRIVYEQYF.

This clonotype appeared a few times. The chain recombines TRBV7-9 with TRBJ1-5, with 8 bases that match TRBD1. J lost 6 bases, V lost 1 base, and 8 bases had no gene match. The CDR3 covers 16 residues. The germline CDR1 and CDR2 sequences are SEHNR and FQNEAQ (reference sequence). Here the CDR3 reads CASSLGQGLMRQPQHF. The CDR3 DNA reads TGTGCCAGCAGCTTAGGACAGGGGCTAATGCGTCAGCCCCAGCATTTT.

This chain links TRBV6-1 with TRBJ1-4; D uncertain. Per the germline V gene, CDR1 is MNHNS and CDR2 is SASEGT. The CDR3 loop spans 17 amino acids. Trimming cost V 11 bases and J 2 bases, with 24 bases left between them. In DNA, the CDR3 is TGTGCCTCAGCCCCATCGGGCAGTCGTCGTACTAATGAAAAACTGTTTTTT. The encoded protein is CASAPSGSRRTNEKLFF.

This clonotype turned up a few times. This chain connects TRBV27 to TRBJ2-1, with 10 nucleotides matching TRBD2. In germline, CDR1 is MNHEY, CDR2 SMNVEV (reference sequence). The CDR3 loop spans 15 amino acids. V shed 6 bases, J shed 3 bases, and the junction held 5 bases outside the gene matches. CDR3 bases: TGTGCCAGCAGGGACGGGACTAGCGTCTACAATGAGCAGTTCTTC. As protein: CASRDGTSVYNEQFF.